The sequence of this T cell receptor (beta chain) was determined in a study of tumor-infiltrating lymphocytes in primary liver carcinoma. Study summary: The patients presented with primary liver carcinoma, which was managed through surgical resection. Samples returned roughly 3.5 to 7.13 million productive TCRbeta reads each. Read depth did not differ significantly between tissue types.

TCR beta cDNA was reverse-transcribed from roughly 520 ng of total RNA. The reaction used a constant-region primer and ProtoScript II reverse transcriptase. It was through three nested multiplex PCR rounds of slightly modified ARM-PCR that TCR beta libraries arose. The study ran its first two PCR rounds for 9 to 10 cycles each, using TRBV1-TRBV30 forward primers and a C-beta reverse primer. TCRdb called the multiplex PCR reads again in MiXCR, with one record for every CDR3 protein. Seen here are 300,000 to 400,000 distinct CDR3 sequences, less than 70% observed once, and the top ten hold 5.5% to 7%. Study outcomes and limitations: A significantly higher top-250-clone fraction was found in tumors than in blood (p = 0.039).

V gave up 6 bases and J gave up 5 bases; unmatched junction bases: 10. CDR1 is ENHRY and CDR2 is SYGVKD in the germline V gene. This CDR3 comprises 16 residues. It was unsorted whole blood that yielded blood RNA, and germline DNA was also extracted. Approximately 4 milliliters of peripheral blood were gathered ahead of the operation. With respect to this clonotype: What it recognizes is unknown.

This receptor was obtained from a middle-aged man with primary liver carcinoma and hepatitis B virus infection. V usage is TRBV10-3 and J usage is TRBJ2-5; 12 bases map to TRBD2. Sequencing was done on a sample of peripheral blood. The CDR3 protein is CAIRRRTSGKWETQYF. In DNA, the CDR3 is TGTGCCATCAGACGCAGGACTAGCGGGAAGTGGGAGACCCAGTACTTC.